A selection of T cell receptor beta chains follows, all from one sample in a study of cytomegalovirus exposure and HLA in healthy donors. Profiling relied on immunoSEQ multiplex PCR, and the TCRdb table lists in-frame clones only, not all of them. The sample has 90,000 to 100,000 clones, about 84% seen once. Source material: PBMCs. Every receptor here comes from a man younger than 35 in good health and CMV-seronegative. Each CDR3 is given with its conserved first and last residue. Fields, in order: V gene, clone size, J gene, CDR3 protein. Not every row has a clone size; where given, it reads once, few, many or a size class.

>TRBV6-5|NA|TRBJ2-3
CASSKGVSTDTQYF
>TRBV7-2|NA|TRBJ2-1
CASSLTWTPSEQFF
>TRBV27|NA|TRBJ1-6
CASSPNPQLGEPYNSPLHF
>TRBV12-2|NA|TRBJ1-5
CASRPCGGAHQPQHF
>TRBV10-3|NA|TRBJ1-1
CAISEAENTEAFF
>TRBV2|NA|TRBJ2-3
CASRSQGPTDTQYF
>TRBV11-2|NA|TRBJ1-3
CASSSSDRGGNTIYF
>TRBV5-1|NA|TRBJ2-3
CASSLGRGGGTDTQYF
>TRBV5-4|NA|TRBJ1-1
CASSLDRGQGPF
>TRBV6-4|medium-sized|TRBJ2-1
CASSEASGGANEQFF
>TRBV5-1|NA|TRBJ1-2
CASSLVAGQGNGYTF
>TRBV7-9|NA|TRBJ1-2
CSSSLGTDYGYTF
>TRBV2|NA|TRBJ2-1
CASVRAPLGEQFF
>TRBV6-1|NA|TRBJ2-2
CASSEFRRLTGELFF
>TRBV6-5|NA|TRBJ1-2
CASSYSYSNYGYTF
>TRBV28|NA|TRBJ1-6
CASSSGTGPRSLHF
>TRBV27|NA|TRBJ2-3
CASSFGGGVPDTQYF
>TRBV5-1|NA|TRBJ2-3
CASRPDFASSTDTQYF
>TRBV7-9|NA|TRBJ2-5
CASSRTGGLETQYF
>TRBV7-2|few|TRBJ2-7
CASSLEGGRLYEQYF
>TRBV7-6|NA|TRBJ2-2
CASSLGGTGVGELFF
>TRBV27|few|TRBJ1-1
CASSLSSWNTEAFF
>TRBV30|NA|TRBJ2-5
CAWTPVFQETQYF
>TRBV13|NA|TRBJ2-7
CASSPSMYSSSYEQYF